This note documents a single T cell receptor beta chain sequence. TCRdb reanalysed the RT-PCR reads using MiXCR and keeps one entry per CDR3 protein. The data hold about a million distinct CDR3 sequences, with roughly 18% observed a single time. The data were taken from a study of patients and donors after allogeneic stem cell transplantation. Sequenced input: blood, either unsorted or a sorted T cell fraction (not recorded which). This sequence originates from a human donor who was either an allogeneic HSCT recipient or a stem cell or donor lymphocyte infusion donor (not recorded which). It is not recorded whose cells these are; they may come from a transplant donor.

CDR3 sequence reads: CASTLPDPSSYNEQFF. The DNA for the CDR3 is TGTGCCAGCACCCTTCCGGATCCGAGCTCCTACAATGAGCAGTTCTTC. The chain employs TRBV6-1 and TRBJ2-1; D ambiguous. Germline assignment: CDR1 MNHNS and CDR2 SASEGT. The length of the CDR3 is 16 residues. V was pared by 7 bases and J by 0 bases, with 16 bases between.